The clone carrying this TCR beta chain was seen only a few times. Clones were sequenced by immunoSEQ multiplex PCR, and TCRdb holds only the in-frame ones, with some missing. The repertoire has thousands of clones, about 80% of them found once; the top ten carry roughly 26%. The sample originates from a study of T cell repertoires in ileal Crohn's disease. Sequencing was performed on ileal tissue. The clonotype comes from an adult with Crohn's disease.

This CDR3 reads CASSLGERTNEKLFF. CDR3 DNA sequence: TGTGCCAGCAGCTTGGGAGAGCGGACTAATGAAAAACTGTTTTTT. The chain carries TRBV5-8 and TRBJ1-4; no clear D. The V and J ends lost 0 bases and 2 bases respectively, with 8 bases between them. Looked up from germline, CDR1 is SGHTS and CDR2 is YDEGEE. The CDR3 runs to 15 residues.